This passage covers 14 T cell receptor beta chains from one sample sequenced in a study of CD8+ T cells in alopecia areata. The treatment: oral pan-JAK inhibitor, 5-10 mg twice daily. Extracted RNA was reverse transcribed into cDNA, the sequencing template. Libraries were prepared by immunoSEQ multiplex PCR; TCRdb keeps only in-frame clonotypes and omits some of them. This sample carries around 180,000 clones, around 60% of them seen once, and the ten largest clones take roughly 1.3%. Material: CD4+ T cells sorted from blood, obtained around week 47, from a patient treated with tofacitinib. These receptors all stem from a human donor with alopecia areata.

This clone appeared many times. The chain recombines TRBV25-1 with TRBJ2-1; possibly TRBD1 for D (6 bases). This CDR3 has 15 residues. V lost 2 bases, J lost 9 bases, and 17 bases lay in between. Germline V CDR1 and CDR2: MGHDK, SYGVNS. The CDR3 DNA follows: TGTGCCAGCAGTGAAGGTGGGGCCACCAGGGGTGAGCAGTTCTTC. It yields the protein CASSEGGATRGEQFF.

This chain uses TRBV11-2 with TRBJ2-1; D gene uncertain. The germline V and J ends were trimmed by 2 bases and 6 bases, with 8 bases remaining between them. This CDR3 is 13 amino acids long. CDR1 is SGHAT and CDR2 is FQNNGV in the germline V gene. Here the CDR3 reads CASSLTPLNEQFF. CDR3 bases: TGTGCCAGCAGCTTAACTCCTCTCAATGAGCAGTTCTTC.

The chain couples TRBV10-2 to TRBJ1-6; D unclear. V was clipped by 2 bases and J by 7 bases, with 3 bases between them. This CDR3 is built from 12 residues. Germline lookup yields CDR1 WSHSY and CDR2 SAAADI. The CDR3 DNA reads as TGCGCCAGCAGTGAGAAGAATTCACCCCTCCACTTT. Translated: CASSEKNSPLHF.

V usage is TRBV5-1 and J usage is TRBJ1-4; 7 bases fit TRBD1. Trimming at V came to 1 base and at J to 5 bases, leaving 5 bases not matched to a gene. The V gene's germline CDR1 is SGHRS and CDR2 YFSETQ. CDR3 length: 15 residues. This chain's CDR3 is CASSLSGTANEKLFF. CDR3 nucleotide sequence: TGCGCCAGCAGCTTGAGCGGGACAGCGAATGAAAAACTGTTTTTT.

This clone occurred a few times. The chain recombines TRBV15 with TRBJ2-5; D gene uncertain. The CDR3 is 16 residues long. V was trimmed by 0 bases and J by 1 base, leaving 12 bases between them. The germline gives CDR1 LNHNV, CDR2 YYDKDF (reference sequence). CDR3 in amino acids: CATSRDGSGPQETQYF. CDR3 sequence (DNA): TGTGCCACCAGCAGAGATGGTTCAGGCCCCCAAGAGACCCAGTACTTC.

DNA of the CDR3: TGTGCCAGCAGCGGAGCAACCGGGGAGCTGTTTTTT. This gives the protein CASSGATGELFF. The chain combines TRBV9 with TRBJ2-2; D remains ambiguous. Germline V gene sequence: CDR1 SGDLS, CDR2 YYNGEE. V was trimmed by 3 bases and J by 5 bases, leaving 5 bases between them. This CDR3 is built from 12 residues.

The DNA for the CDR3 is TGCAGCCTCGGGACAGGGGGCGGCTATGGCTACACCTTC. This translates into CSLGTGGGYGYTF. V and J are TRBV29-1 and TRBJ1-2; TRBD1 matches 12 bases. With V trimmed by 8 bases and J by 4 bases, 5 bases remained unmatched. Germline CDR1 reads SQVTM; CDR2 reads ANQGSEA. CDR3 length: 13 amino acids.

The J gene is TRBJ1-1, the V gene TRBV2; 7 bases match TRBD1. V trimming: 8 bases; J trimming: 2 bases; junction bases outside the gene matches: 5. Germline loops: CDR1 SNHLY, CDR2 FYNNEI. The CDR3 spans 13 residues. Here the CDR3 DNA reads TGTGCCAGCTGGGACAGATTAAACACTGAAGCTTTCTTT. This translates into CASWDRLNTEAFF.

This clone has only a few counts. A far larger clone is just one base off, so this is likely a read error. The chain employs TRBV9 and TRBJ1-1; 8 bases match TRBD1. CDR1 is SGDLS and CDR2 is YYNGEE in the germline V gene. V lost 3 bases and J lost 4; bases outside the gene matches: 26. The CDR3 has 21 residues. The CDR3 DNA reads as TGTGCCAGCAGCGATCACCCTCCACAGACAGGGGCCGACGCAGTTAGCACTGAAGCTTTCTTT. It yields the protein CASSDHPPQTGADAVSTEAFF. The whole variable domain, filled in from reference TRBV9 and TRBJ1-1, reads DSGVTQTPKHLITATGQRVTLRCSPRSGDLSVYWYQQSLDQGLQFLIQYYNGEERAKGNILERFSAQQFPDLHSELNLSSLELGDSALYFCASSDHPPQTGADAVSTEAFFGQGTRLTVV.

CDR3 amino acids: CSVDRGPTNEQFF. Written as DNA, the CDR3 is TGCAGCGTTGACCGGGGGCCGACCAATGAGCAGTTCTTC. The chain is built from TRBV29-1 and TRBJ2-1; D might be TRBD1 or TRBD2, each matching 6 bases. Trimming removed 3 bases at V and 6 bases at J, with 12 bases between. The germline CDR1 and CDR2 sequences are SQVTM and ANQGSEA. This CDR3 is 13 amino acids long.

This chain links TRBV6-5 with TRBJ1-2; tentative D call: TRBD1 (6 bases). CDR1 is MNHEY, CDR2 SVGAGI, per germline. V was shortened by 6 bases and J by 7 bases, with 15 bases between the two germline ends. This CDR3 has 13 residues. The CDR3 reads CASSIGQLSGYTF. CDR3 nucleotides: TGTGCCAGCAGCATCGGACAGCTCAGTGGCTACACCTTC.

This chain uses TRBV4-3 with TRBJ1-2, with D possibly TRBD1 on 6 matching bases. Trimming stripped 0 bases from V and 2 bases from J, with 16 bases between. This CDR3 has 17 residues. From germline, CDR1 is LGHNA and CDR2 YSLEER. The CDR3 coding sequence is TGCGCCAGCAGCCAAGATCCCCCAGGGGCGAAAAACTATGGCTACACCTTC. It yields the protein CASSQDPPGAKNYGYTF.

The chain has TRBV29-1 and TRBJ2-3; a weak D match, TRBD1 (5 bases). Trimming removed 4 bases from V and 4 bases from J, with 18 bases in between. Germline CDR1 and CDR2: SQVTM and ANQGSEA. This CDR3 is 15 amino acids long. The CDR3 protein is CSVAIPGREPDTQYF. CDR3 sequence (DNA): TGCAGCGTTGCGATCCCGGGCAGGGAACCAGATACGCAGTATTTT.

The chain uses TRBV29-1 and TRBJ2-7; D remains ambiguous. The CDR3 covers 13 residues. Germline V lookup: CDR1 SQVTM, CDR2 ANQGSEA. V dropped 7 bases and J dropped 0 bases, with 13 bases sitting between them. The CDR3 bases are TGCAGCGCCGGGTACTTGAGCTCCTACGAGCAGTACTTC. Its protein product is CSAGYLSSYEQYF.